This TCR beta chain comes out of a study of cytomegalovirus exposure and HLA in healthy donors (dated by TCRdb to 2016 to 2017). About the study as a whole: In an earlier analysis of fewer than 750 of the donors, about 260 Gb of sequence data and some 100 million unique TCR beta sequences from 150 million to 200 million T cells were reported. A later analysis re-examined previously published TCR beta repertoires from more than 600 donors and added high-resolution HLA genotyping to investigate patterns of TCR occurrence. To predict cytomegalovirus infection status, the study brought together high-throughput TCR immunosequencing, statistical association of individual TCRs with disease status, and machine learning. Every discovery cohort repertoire had been produced on one sequencing platform. Donor age, sex, ethnicity and CMV serostatus were compiled together with the repertoire data. HLA typing covered class I and class II loci at four-digit resolution. Besides the first cohort of 666 subjects, a separate validation cohort made up of 120 different subjects was used. In the later analysis, no new phenotypic data were used to find candidate immune exposures; instead, reliance was placed on TCR beta sequences and their occurrence across donors. The T cell repertoires of around 670 subjects were profiled by immunosequencing and related to cytomegalovirus serostatus. Because of strong linkage in the cohort, four or five DR-DQ haplotypes were treated as single units for association and clustering. Among the roughly 430 genotyped donors, more than 70% belonged to the genetic ancestry cluster associated with self-reported Caucasian donors. To decide whether each TCR beta V gene segment behaved as functional or pseudogenic, an earlier analysis of some 540 of the donors relied on high-throughput TCR beta sequencing. In a later genetic analysis, genome-wide SNP genotypes for about 55% of the roughly 670 donors were used, and that subset was treated as a discovery cohort. Across some 400 genotyped donors of the cohort, an average of roughly 230,000 unique TCR beta nucleotide sequences per donor were sequenced, and about a sixth of those sequences were non-productive. Typing coverage differed by locus: A, B, C, DRB1 and DQB1 were typed in about 620-630 donors, DQA1 in 522, DPA1 in nearly 610, and DPB1 in just under 480. An early release that covered approximately 600 HLA-typed donors contained approximately 300 gigabases of sequencing data and tens of millions of unique TCR sequences. The aim of the study was to test whether cataloging public T cell receptors could identify signatures of past pathogen exposure. Findings and caveats that apply to the study as a whole: In the study, some 180 TCR beta chains were listed as associated with cytomegalovirus. At a false discovery rate of 0.05, a later analysis linked under 20,000 TCR beta sequences to specific HLA alleles. In a later analysis, most CMV-associated TCR beta chains were found to appear HLA-restricted, with HLA associations seemingly driven largely by CMV exposure. In a later analysis, the rate of TCR association differed among HLA loci, with DRB1 alleles having the most associated TCRs and HLA-C alleles having the fewest. In both the original and validation cohorts, the classifier was reported to diagnose cytomegalovirus status with high specificity and sensitivity. Some IMGT-functional V segments, including TRBV6-2 and TRBV6-3, could not be distinguished by the 87-base-pair reads and were therefore excluded. The authors suggested that the approach could potentially be generalized to other disease states and immunological phenotypes. A few of the identified cytomegalovirus-associated TCR beta chains were confirmed in vitro to be specific for cytomegalovirus antigens. A cluster of highly shared sequence variants was judged likely to be a technical artifact of the sequencing pipeline. Sequencing depth was assumed to be roughly uniform across donors in the presence/absence analyses, though that assumption may not hold. A later genetic analysis reported fewer N-insertions in productive TCRs among donors in an Asian-associated ancestry cluster than the approximately 700-donor mean. CMV serostatus was the only immune exposure information available for the cohort. Across donors, most TCR sequences were observed very rarely, whereas some public TCRs were present in many individuals. Correlated functional status among segregating V segments might be attributable to linkage disequilibrium, but an unknown experimental factor could not be ruled out. Only TCR beta chains were sequenced in this cohort, and the absence of alpha or paired-chain data limited detectable features. In a later analysis, HLA-associated TCR beta chains showed more clonal expansion and lower generation probabilities than non-associated chains that were equally common. An earlier analysis of around 600 of the donors showed that most TCR beta V segments appeared in productive rearrangements either about 87% or about 30% of the time, which broadly matched IMGT annotations. Several of the top co-occurrence clusters appeared to be linked to parvovirus B19, influenza, CMV and Epstein-Barr virus, according to a later analysis. About 17 rarely observed V segments, including chromosome 9 orphons, were excluded from the earlier analysis of 550 to 700 of the donors because counts were too low. A further reported finding was that TCR beta sequences accurately predicted the HLA-A and HLA-B alleles for most subjects in the first cohort. A later genetic analysis associated a missense DCLRE1C variant with V-gene and J-gene trimming of TCR beta chains, and an independent cohort replicated the association. Strong co-occurrence of HLA alleles, especially DR and DQ, made assigning TCR associations to individual alleles difficult. HLA typing was unavailable for some donors at each locus, so association tests used only the typed subset.

Library preparation employed the immunoSEQ multiplex PCR assay. For the multiplex PCR, a mixture combining 60 forward primers for TCR Vbeta segments and 13 reverse primers for TCR Jbeta segments was used. The CDR3 region of rearranged TCR beta genes was amplified from genomic DNA with a multiplex PCR assay. Amplified TCR beta libraries were sequenced as 87-base-pair reads on the Illumina HiSeq System. The published analysis was carried out like this. In a later analysis, roughly 80 million unique TCR beta chains were counted across the approximately 640 repertoires, and approximately 11 million of these chains were shared by at least two donors. Raw reads were error-corrected and collapsed into unique sequences with a nearest-neighbor algorithm that merged closely related sequences to remove PCR and sequencing errors. V, D and J gene segments were assigned by aligning CDR3 sequences to IMGT reference sequences. For a sequence to be retained, at least a six-nucleotide match to both a V gene segment and a J gene segment was required. A rearrangement was called productive if the CDR3 had no stop codons and remained in frame with V and J, and every other rearrangement was called non-productive. Following IMGT convention, CDR3 was defined as the stretch from the second conserved V-encoded cysteine up to the conserved J-encoded phenylalanine. The earlier analysis of some 600 of the donors excluded sequences that lacked an unambiguous match to a single V gene segment. In an earlier analysis of several hundred of the donors, a V segment was called functional when productive rearrangements were above 56.7%, and segregating when the standard deviation between donors exceeded 5%. A statistical classification framework was built to diagnose cytomegalovirus status from the catalog of TCR beta chain sequences. V and J gene assignment, in a later analysis, came from comparing TCR nucleotide sequences with IMGT/GENE-DB human TR gene sequences. A later analysis assigned CDR3 sequences and most-parsimonious VDJ recombination scenarios with the TCRdist pipeline. In a later analysis, each TCR beta chain was defined by its CDR3 amino acid sequence together with its V-gene family, and reads lacking a unique V-gene family were excluded. A later analysis removed 550 to 700 highly shared, low-generation-probability nucleotide sequences to deal with suspected cross-contamination and a sequencing artifact. A later analysis calculated a clonal expansion index for each public chain from normalized within-repertoire ranks of inferred template counts. In a later analysis, generation probabilities were computed using a VDJ recombination model fitted to out-of-frame rearrangements, and the results were checked against IGoR. In a later analysis, hypergeometric tests were used to score TCR-TCR, TCR-HLA and TCR-CMV co-occurrence, with a repertoire-size bias correction applied to TCR pairs. To estimate false discovery rates, a later analysis permuted the HLA or CMV assignments 20 times. In a later analysis, co-occurring TCRs were grouped using DBSCAN, with TCRdist sequence similarity added in when clustering inside HLA-allele-positive subsets. Repertoires with fewer than 30,000 or more than 120,000 public chains were left out of co-occurrence clustering, as were about five repertoires with anomalous nucleotide sharing. Held by TCRdb, this immuneACCESS table contains in-frame sequences only and omits some clones. Under half of the omission traces to an unresolved V gene where checked; the cause of the rest is unknown. The D gene and trimming were derived from the DNA, and the V and J assignments and clone size from that table. The sample data list about 180,000 clones, and 77% of these were observed just once. About 3.8% of the sample is taken by the ten largest.

As regards this clone: No antigen is known for it. At one end the junction does not follow the germline gene, possibly because of a read error.

Reading the germline V gene gives CDR1 SGHDT and CDR2 YYEEEE. The CDR3 starts with the cysteine, ends with the phenylalanine, and has 15 residues. This entry keeps only the CDR3 DNA: 45 bases, framed from base 1. The cohort comprised several hundred healthy bone marrow donors. At the time of sampling, every cohort member was nominally healthy, though immune exposures that went unrecorded were likely present. The donor was CMV seropositive and was included in the group of 250 to 300 seropositive cohort members. Each donor provided a peripheral blood sample, and peripheral blood mononuclear cells were used for TCR beta sequencing. Genomic DNA was extracted from the blood cell samples with the Qiagen DNeasy Blood Extraction Kit.

The clonotype was recovered from a woman aged 55-75 years in good health and CMV-seropositive. The sequenced sample consisted of PBMCs. The rearrangement combines TRBV5-6 with TRBJ2-4; perhaps TRBD2 is the D gene, with 5 bases matching. The CDR3 protein: CASSLDPLAKNSQYF. Read as DNA, the sequence is TGTGCCAGCAGTCTGGACCCTCTAGCCAAAAACAGTCAGTACTTC.